This TCR beta chain was captured by sequencing in a study of regulatory T cells in long-lasting Graves disease. The overall study: Newly diagnosed Graves' patients had under 3 months of antithyroid drugs.

Construction of the TCR beta libraries employed iRepertoire HTBI primers in conjunction with Arm-PCR of CDR3 regions. TCRdb fed the multiplex PCR reads into MiXCR, producing one record per CDR3 protein. The table shows roughly 500,000 distinct CDR3 sequences, with approximately 13% occurring only once. The time point: newly diagnosed GD, antithyroid drugs for less than 3 months. PBMC RNA served as the TCR library source. Graves' disease diagnoses used American Thyroid Association guidelines. A blood draw put around 9 milliliters of peripheral blood into EDTA tubes. This clonotype has ten or more counts. Germline-derived CDR1 and CDR2 are LGHDT and YNNKEL (reference sequence). The CDR3 totals 15 residues. V lost 5 bases to trimming and J lost 2 bases, with 13 bases between them. The sample was also linked to a second study, of T cells in Graves' hyperthyroidism and ophthalmopathy. That report adds: Peripheral blood also featured most of the thyroid clonotypes expanded above 0.001.

Specimen: peripheral blood mononuclear cells (PBMCs), collected at new diagnosis, from a patient treated with antithyroid drugs. This receptor was taken from a man aged 25-45 years with Graves disease. The rearrangement joins TRBV3-1 to TRBJ1-5; perhaps TRBD1 as D (6 bases). The DNA of the CDR3 is TGTGCCAGCAGCTCGGACCCAGGGGGCAATCAGCCCCAGCATTTT. As protein: CASSSDPGGNQPQHF.